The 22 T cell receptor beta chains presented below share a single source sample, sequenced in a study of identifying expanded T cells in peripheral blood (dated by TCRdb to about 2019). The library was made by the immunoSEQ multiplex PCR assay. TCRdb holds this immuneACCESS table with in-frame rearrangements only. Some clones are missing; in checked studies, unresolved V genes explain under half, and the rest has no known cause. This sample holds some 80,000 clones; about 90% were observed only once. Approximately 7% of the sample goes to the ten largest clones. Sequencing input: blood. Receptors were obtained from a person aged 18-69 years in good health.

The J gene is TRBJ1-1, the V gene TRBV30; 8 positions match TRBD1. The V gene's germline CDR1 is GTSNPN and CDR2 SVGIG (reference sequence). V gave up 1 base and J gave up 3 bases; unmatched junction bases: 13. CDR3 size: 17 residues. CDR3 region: CAWSDPRTGFGYTEAFF. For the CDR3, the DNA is TGTGCCTGGAGTGACCCAAGGACAGGGTTTGGATACACTGAAGCTTTCTTT.

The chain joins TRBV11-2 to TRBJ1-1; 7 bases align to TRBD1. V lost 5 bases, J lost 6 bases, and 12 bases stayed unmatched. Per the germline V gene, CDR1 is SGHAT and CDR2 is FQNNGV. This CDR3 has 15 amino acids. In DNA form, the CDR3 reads TGTGCCAGCAGCACTTGGGACAGAGTCATCCCTGAAGCTTTCTTT. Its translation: CASSTWDRVIPEAFF.

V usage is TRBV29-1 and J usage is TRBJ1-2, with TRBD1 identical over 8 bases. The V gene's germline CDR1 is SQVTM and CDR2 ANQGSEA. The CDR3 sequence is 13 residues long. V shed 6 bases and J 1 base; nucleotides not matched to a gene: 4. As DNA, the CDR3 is TGCAGCGTGAGCAGGGGGCTTAACTATGGCTACACCTTC. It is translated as CSVSRGLNYGYTF.

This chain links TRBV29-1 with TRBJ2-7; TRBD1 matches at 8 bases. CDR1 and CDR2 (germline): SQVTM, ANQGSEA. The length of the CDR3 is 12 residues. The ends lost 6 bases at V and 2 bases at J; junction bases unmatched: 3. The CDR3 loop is CSVGGQAYEQYF. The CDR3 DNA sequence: TGCAGCGTGGGGGGACAGGCCTACGAGCAGTACTTC.

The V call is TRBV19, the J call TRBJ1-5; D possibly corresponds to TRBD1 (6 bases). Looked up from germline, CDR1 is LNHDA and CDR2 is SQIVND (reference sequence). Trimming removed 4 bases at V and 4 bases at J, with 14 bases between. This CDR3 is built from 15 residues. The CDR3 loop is CASSTRFTGNQPQHF. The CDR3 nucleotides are TGTGCCAGTAGTACCCGGTTTACAGGGAATCAGCCCCAGCATTTT.

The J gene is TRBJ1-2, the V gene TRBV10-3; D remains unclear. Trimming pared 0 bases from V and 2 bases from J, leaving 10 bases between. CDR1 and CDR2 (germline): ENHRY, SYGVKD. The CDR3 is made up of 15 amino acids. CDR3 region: CAISESSAGNYGYTF. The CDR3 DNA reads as TGTGCCATCAGTGAGTCCTCGGCAGGAAACTATGGCTACACCTTC.

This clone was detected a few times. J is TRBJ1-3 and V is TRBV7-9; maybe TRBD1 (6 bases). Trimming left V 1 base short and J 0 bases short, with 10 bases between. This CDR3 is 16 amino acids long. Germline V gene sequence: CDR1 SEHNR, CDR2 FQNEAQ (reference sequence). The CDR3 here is CASSLVGQLSGNTIYF. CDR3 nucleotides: TGTGCCAGCAGCTTAGTTGGACAGCTCTCTGGAAACACCATATATTTT.

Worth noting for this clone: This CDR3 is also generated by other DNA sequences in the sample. The CDR3, as DNA: TGTGCCAGCAGCTTCGGCAGATCCTACGAGCAGTACTTC. Encoded protein: CASSFGRSYEQYF. V gene TRBV13 combines with J gene TRBJ2-7; no reliable D call. The germline CDR1 and CDR2 sequences are PRHDT and FYEKMQ (reference sequence). The CDR3 has 13 amino acids. Trimming pared 3 bases from V and 1 base from J, leaving 7 bases between.

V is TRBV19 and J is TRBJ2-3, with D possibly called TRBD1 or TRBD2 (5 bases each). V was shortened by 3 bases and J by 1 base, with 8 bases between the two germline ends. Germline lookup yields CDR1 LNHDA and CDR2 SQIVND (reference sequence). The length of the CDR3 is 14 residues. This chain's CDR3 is CASSMQGGTDTQYF. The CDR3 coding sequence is TGTGCCAGTAGTATGCAGGGAGGCACAGATACGCAGTATTTT.

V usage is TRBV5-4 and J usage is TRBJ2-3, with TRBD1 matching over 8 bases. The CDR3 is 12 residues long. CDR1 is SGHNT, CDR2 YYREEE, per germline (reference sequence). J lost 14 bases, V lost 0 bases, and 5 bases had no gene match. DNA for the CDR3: TGTGCCAGCAGCTTGGGGACAGGGCGTACGTATTTT. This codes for CASSLGTGRTYF.

This chain's CDR3 is CASSQGHRTTQYF. The CDR3 bases are TGCGCCAGCAGCCAAGGTCATCGGACCACCCAGTACTTC. This chain uses TRBV4-3 with TRBJ2-5; D is undetermined. The CDR3 runs 13 residues. Trimming shortened V by 1 base and J by 8 bases, and 11 bases separated the two germline ends. CDR1 is LGHNA, CDR2 YSLEER, per germline.

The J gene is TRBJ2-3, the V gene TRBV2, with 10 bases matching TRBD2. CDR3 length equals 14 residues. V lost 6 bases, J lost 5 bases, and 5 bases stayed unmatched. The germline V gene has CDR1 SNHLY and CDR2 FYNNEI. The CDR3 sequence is CASRQREGLDTQYF. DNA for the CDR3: TGTGCCAGCAGACAGCGGGAGGGCCTAGATACGCAGTATTTT.

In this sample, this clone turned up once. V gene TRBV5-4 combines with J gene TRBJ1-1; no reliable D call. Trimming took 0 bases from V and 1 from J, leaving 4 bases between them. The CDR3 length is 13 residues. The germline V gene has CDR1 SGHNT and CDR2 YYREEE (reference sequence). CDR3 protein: CASSLEENTEAFF. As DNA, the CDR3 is TGTGCCAGCAGCTTGGAGGAGAACACTGAAGCTTTCTTT.

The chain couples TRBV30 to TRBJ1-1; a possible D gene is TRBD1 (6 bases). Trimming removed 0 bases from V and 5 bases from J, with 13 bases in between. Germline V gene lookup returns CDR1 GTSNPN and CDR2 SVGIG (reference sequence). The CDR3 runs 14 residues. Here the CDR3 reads CAWSVPGEETEAFF. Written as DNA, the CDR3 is TGTGCCTGGAGTGTTCCAGGGGAGGAAACTGAAGCTTTCTTT. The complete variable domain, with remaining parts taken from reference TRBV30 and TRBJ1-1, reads SQTIHQWPATLVQPVGSPLSLECTVEGTSNPNLYWYRQAAGRGLQLLFYSVGIGQISSEVPQNLSASRPQDRQFILSSKKLLLSDSGFYLCAWSVPGEETEAFFGQGTRLTVV.

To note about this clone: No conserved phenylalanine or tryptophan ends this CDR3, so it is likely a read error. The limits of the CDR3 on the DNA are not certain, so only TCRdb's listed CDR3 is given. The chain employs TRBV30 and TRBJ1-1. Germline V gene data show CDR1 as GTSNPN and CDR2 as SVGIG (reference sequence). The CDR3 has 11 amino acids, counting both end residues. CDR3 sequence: CAWSVARTLHL.

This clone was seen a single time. CDR3 region: CASSPKAGGLEAFF. The CDR3 coding sequence is TGCGCCAGCAGCCCCAAGGCAGGGGGCCTGGAAGCTTTCTTT. V is TRBV4-1 and J is TRBJ1-1; 8 positions match TRBD1. The CDR3 is 14 amino acids. CDR1 and CDR2 from the germline V gene are MGHRA and YSYEKL. J was trimmed by 8 bases and V by 4 bases; bases with no gene match: 9.

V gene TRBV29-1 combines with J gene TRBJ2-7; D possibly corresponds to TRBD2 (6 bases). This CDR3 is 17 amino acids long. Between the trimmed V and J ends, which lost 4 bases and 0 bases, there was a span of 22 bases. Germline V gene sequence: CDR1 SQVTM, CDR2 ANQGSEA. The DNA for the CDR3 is TGCAGCGTTGTGATGGAGGGGCCTGCGGACAACTCCTACGAGCAGTACTTC. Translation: CSVVMEGPADNSYEQYF.

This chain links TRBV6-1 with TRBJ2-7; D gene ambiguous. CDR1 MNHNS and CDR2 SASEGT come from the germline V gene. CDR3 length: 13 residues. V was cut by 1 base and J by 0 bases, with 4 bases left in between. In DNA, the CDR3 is TGTGCCAGCAGTGAAGTGCACTCCTACGAGCAGTACTTC. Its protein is CASSEVHSYEQYF.

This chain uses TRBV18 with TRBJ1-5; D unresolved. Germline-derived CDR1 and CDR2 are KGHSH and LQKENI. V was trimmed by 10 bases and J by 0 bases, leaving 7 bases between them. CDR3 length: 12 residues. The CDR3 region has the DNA TGTGCCACCTCGAGTAGCAATCAGCCCCAGCATTTT. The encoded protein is CATSSSNQPQHF.

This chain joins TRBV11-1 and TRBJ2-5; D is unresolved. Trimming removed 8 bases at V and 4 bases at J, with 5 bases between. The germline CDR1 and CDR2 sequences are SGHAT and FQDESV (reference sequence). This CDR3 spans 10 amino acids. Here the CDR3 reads CASRGETQYF. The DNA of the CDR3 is TGTGCCAGCCGTGGAGAGACCCAGTACTTC.

The CDR3 is CASSPGYSSYNEQFF. CDR3 DNA sequence: TGTGCCAGCAGTCCGGGTTACAGCTCCTACAATGAGCAGTTCTTC. The chain combines TRBV2 with TRBJ2-1; no definite D call. The germline V gene has CDR1 SNHLY and CDR2 FYNNEI. The CDR3 covers 15 residues. Trimming removed 5 bases from V and 0 bases from J, with 11 bases in between.

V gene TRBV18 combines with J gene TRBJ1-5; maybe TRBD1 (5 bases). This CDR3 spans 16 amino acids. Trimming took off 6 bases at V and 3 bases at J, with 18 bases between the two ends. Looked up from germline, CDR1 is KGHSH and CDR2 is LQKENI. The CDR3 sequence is CASSPLGQGNNQPQHF. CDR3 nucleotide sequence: TGTGCCAGCTCCCCCCTGGGGCAGGGAAACAATCAGCCCCAGCATTTT.